These 20 T cell receptor beta chains were sequenced from one sample in a study of blood T cell repertoires in COVID-19. Produced via immunoSEQ multiplex PCR; TCRdb's table is partial and in-frame only. The table records 75,000 to 80,000 clones, 86% of them present only once. The sample was peripheral blood. These receptors all stem from a human donor in a cohort sampled during active COVID-19.

The chain carries TRBV6-6 and TRBJ2-5; tentative D call: TRBD2 (6 bases). The CDR3 runs 13 residues. Germline CDR1 and CDR2: MNHNY and SVGAGI (reference sequence). V lost 2 bases, J lost 5 bases, and 9 bases lay in between. CDR3 nucleotide sequence: TGTGCCAGCAGTTACGGCGGGGTTGAGACCCAGTACTTC. Its protein is CASSYGGVETQYF.

This clone was recorded once. The V and J genes are TRBV5-1 and TRBJ2-5; 9 bases fit TRBD1. With V trimmed by 5 bases and J by 5 bases, 7 bases remained unmatched. The germline gives CDR1 SGHRS, CDR2 YFSETQ. The CDR3 is 14 residues long. The CDR3 DNA reads as TGCGCCAGCAGTCGGACAGGGGTGGGGGAGACCCAGTACTTC. Amino acids: CASSRTGVGETQYF.

V gene TRBV6-1 combines with J gene TRBJ2-2; possible D gene TRBD2, 6 bases. The CDR3 sequence is 15 residues long. The germline V gene has CDR1 MNHNS and CDR2 SASEGT. Trimming cost V 1 base and J 6 bases, with 12 bases left between them. CDR3 nucleotide sequence: TGTGCCAGCAGTGAAGGTGGGGGGATCGCCGGGGAGCTGTTTTTT. This encodes CASSEGGGIAGELFF.

The V gene is TRBV19, the J gene TRBJ1-2; 10 positions agree with TRBD1. CDR3 length equals 14 residues. From germline, CDR1 is LNHDA and CDR2 SQIVND (reference sequence). J was trimmed by 2 bases and V by 8 bases; bases with no gene match: 5. In DNA form, the CDR3 reads TGTGCCAGTGGGACAGGGGTTTTGAACTATGGCTACACCTTC. Amino acid sequence: CASGTGVLNYGYTF.

The chain carries TRBV6-5 and TRBJ1-4; D is uncertain. V was pared by 5 bases and J by 4 bases, with 5 bases between. The CDR3 extends over 12 amino acids. Germline-derived CDR1 and CDR2 are MNHEY and SVGAGI. CDR3 DNA: TGTGCCAGCAGTCTAATTAATGAAAAACTGTTTTTT. This encodes CASSLINEKLFF.

This clone was counted once. V usage is TRBV5-1 and J usage is TRBJ2-3; TRBD1 agrees at 11 bases. The CDR3 spans 16 residues. CDR1 and CDR2 from the germline V gene are SGHRS and YFSETQ. V trimming: 4 bases; J trimming: 6 bases; junction bases outside the gene matches: 10. CDR3 residues: CASSRRTGGSADTQYF. CDR3 DNA sequence: TGCGCCAGCAGCCGTCGGACAGGGGGCAGCGCGGATACGCAGTATTTT.

This clone came up a few times. The rearrangement links TRBV10-3 to TRBJ1-1; no clear D. CDR1 and CDR2 from the germline V gene are ENHRY and SYGVKD. The CDR3 extends over 13 amino acids. V was clipped by 2 bases and J by 5 bases, with 9 bases between them. The CDR3 sequence is CAISEMRGTEAFF. DNA for the CDR3: TGTGCCATCAGTGAGATGAGAGGGACTGAAGCTTTCTTT.

V is TRBV7-8 and J is TRBJ1-1; D call uncertain. The CDR3 totals 14 residues. Trimming removed 1 base from V and 6 bases from J, with 12 bases in between. CDR1 SGHVS and CDR2 FQNEAQ come from the germline V gene. CDR3 in DNA: TGTGCCAGCAGCTTAGAGGGAGGTGGGGCTGAAGCTTTCTTT. Protein product: CASSLEGGGAEAFF.

This chain connects TRBV11-2 to TRBJ1-2; D unclear. Germline loops: CDR1 SGHAT, CDR2 FQNNGV. V lost 1 base and J 2 bases, leaving 5 bases between the germline ends. This CDR3 is built from 13 residues. The CDR3 coding sequence is TGTGCCAGCAGCTTAGGAGGAAACTATGGCTACACCTTC. Its protein product is CASSLGGNYGYTF.

This chain joins TRBV7-9 and TRBJ2-5; 10 positions agree with TRBD1. Germline CDR1 SEHNR, CDR2 FQNEAQ (reference sequence). CDR3 size: 14 residues. J was trimmed by 4 bases and V by 3 bases; bases with no gene match: 2. DNA of the CDR3: TGTGCCAGCAGCTTTGGACAGGGGGGAGAGACCCAGTACTTC. Translated, it gives CASSFGQGGETQYF.

The genes are TRBV9 and TRBJ1-1, with a possible D match to TRBD1 (6 bases). This CDR3 spans 15 amino acids. CDR1 is SGDLS and CDR2 is YYNGEE in the germline V gene. V gave up 4 bases and J gave up 0 bases, with 13 bases separating them. This CDR3 reads CASSPLGQMNTEAFF. The CDR3 DNA is TGTGCCAGCAGCCCCCTTGGACAGATGAACACTGAAGCTTTCTTT.

A word on this clone: Relative to the germline gene, one junction end is altered; a read error may explain this. The J gene is TRBJ2-7, the V gene TRBV6-5; D perhaps matches TRBD1 (6 bases). The CDR3 sequence is 14 residues long. Germline-derived CDR1 and CDR2 are MNHEY and SVGAGI. The CDR3 DNA sequence: TGTGCCAGCAGTGACTCGACAGGAACCTACGAGCAGTACTTC. Translated: CASSDSTGTYEQYF.

This chain links TRBV29-1 with TRBJ1-1; 7 nucleotides align to TRBD1. This CDR3 region has 13 residues. Germline CDR1 and CDR2: SQVTM and ANQGSEA. After removal of 6 bases from V and 5 bases from J, the junction contained 9 bases not matched to a gene. CDR3 sequence reads: CSVSSGGRTEAFF. For the CDR3, the DNA is TGCAGCGTATCGTCAGGGGGGCGGACTGAAGCTTTCTTT.

This rearrangement joins TRBV19 to TRBJ2-3, with TRBD1 matching over 11 bases. The V gene end was trimmed by 5 bases and the J gene end by 1 base; junction bases not matched to a gene: 11. The CDR3 runs 18 residues. Germline V gene lookup returns CDR1 LNHDA and CDR2 SQIVND (reference sequence). This CDR3 is CASSSRDRGVQGTDTQYF. CDR3 coding DNA: TGTGCCAGTAGTTCCCGGGACAGGGGGGTTCAGGGCACAGATACGCAGTATTTT.

The chain links TRBV7-3 to TRBJ2-1; 11 positions agree with TRBD2. The CDR3 sequence is 16 residues long. Germline trimming cut 3 bases from V and 7 bases from J; bases unmatched to any gene: 8. CDR1 is SGHTA and CDR2 is FQGTGA in the germline V gene. The CDR3 DNA reads TGTGCCAGCAGCTTGTGGTCTAGCGGGGGGCTGAATGAGCAGTTCTTC. Residues: CASSLWSSGGLNEQFF.

The rearrangement links TRBV3-1 (or the pseudogene TRBV3-2) to TRBJ2-3; TRBD2 aligns across 10 bases. The length of the CDR3 is 17 residues. Germline trimming cut 3 bases from V and 4 bases from J; bases unmatched to any gene: 10. Germline-derived CDR1 and CDR2 are LGHDT and YNNKEL (reference sequence). The CDR3 loop is CASSHRGLAKEPDTQYF. CDR3 in DNA: TGTGCCAGCAGCCACCGGGGACTAGCGAAAGAGCCAGATACGCAGTATTTT.

This chain joins TRBV27 and TRBJ2-3; TRBD2 agrees at 13 bases. Trimming at V came to 4 bases and at J to 3 bases, leaving 7 bases not matched to a gene. The CDR3 totals 17 residues. Germline lookup yields CDR1 MNHEY and CDR2 SMNVEV (reference sequence). The CDR3 DNA follows: TGTGCCAGCAGTTCCGCCCTGACTAGCGGGGGGACAGATACGCAGTATTTT. Protein product: CASSSALTSGGTDTQYF.

The chain uses TRBV4-2 and TRBJ2-3, with 11 bases matching TRBD1. CDR3 length: 16 residues. Germline V gives CDR1 LGHNA, CDR2 YNFKEQ. V trimming: 4 bases; J trimming: 2 bases; junction bases outside the gene matches: 5. CDR3 coding DNA: TGTGCCAGCAGCCTCGGGACAGGGGGAAACACAGATACGCAGTATTTT. Translating it yields CASSLGTGGNTDTQYF.

On this clone: The same CDR3 also results from other DNA sequences found in this sample. This chain joins TRBV5-1 and TRBJ2-7; 8 bases are shared with TRBD1. The CDR3 consists of 13 residues. The germline V gene encodes CDR1 SGHRS and CDR2 YFSETQ. V shed 4 bases, J shed 3 bases, and the junction held 3 bases outside the gene matches. The CDR3 region is CASSTGQGYEQYF. DNA for the CDR3: TGCGCCAGCAGCACCGGACAGGGCTACGAGCAGTACTTC.

The gene calls are TRBV7-9 and TRBJ1-5; 7 positions match TRBD1. Germline V gives CDR1 SEHNR, CDR2 FQNEAQ (reference sequence). The J segment lost 1 base and the V segment lost 4 bases, leaving 10 bases of the junction unmatched. This CDR3 region has 17 residues. This CDR3 reads CASSSGEGARSNQPQHF. The DNA of the CDR3 is TGTGCCAGCAGCTCAGGTGAGGGGGCGCGGAGCAATCAGCCCCAGCATTTT.